Sequencing of this T cell receptor (beta chain) was carried out in a study of T cell repertoires in cytomegalovirus infection. Study-level information: Indicated by public TCR beta signatures were CMV infection and matching HLA type. Study-level findings and limits: The ex vivo response was dominated by HLA-C-restricted CMV-specific TCR beta clonotypes.

TCRdb itself ran the reads through MiXCR, one entry per CDR3 protein. Of fewer than 200,000 distinct CDR3 sequences listed, 13% to 15% are singletons. The CDR3 has 15 residues. Between the trimmed V and J ends, which lost 2 bases and 8 bases, there was a span of 18 bases. Germline V gene lookup returns CDR1 SGHVS and CDR2 FQNEAQ. This clonotype was observed a handful of times. The antigen is not known. The clonotype originates from a human donor in good health (CMV status not recorded). Some clones in this sample may be carry-over from other donors' samples. This chain joins TRBV7-8 and TRBJ1-2, with no clear D. Sample: PBMCs. This CDR3 is CASSLFWTVSEGYTF. The CDR3 region has the DNA TGTGCCAGCAGCTTATTCTGGACCGTTTCTGAAGGCTACACCTTC.